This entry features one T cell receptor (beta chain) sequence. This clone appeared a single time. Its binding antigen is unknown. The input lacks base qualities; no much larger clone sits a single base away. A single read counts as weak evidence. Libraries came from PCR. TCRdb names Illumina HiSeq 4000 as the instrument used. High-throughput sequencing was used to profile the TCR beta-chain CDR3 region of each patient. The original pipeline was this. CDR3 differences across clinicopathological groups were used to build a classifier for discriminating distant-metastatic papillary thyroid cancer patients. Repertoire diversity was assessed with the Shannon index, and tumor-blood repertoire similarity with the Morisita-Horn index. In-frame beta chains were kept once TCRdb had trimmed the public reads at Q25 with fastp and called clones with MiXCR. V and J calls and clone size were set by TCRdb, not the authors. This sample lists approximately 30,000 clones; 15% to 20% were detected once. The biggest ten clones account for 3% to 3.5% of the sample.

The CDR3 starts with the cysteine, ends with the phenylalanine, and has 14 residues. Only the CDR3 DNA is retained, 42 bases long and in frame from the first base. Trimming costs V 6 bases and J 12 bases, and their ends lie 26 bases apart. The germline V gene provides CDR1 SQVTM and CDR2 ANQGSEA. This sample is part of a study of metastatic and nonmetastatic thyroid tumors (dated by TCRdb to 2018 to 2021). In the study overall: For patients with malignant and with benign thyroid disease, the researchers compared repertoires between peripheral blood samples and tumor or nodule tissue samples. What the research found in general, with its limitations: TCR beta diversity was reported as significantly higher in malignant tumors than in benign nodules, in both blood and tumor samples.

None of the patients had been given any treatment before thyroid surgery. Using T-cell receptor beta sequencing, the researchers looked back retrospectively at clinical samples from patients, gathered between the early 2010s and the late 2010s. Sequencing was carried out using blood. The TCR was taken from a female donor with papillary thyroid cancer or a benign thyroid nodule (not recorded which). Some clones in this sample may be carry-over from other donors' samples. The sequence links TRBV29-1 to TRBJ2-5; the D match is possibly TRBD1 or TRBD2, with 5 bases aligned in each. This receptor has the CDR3 CSVHQGESISGKYF. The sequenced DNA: TGCAGCGTACACCAGGGAGAATCTATCTCGGGAAAGTACTTC.